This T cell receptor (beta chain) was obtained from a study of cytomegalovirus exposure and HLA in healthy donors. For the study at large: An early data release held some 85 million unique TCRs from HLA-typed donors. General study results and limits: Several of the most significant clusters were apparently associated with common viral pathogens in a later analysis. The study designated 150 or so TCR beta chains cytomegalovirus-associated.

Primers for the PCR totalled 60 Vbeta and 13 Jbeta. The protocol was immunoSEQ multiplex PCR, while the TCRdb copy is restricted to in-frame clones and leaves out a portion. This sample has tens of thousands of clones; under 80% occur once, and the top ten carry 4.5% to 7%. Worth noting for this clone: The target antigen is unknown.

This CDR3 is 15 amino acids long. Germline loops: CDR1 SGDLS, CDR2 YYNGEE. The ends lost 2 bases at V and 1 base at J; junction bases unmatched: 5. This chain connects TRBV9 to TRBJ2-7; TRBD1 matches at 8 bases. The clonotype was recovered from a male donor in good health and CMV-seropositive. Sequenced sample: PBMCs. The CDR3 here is CASSVGQESSYEQYF. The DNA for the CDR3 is TGTGCCAGCAGCGTGGGACAGGAATCGTCCTACGAGCAGTACTTC. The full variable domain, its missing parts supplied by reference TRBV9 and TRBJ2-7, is DSGVTQTPKHLITATGQRVTLRCSPRSGDLSVYWYQQSLDQGLQFLIQYYNGEERAKGNILERFSAQQFPDLHSELNLSSLELGDSALYFCASSVGQESSYEQYFGPGTRLTVT.